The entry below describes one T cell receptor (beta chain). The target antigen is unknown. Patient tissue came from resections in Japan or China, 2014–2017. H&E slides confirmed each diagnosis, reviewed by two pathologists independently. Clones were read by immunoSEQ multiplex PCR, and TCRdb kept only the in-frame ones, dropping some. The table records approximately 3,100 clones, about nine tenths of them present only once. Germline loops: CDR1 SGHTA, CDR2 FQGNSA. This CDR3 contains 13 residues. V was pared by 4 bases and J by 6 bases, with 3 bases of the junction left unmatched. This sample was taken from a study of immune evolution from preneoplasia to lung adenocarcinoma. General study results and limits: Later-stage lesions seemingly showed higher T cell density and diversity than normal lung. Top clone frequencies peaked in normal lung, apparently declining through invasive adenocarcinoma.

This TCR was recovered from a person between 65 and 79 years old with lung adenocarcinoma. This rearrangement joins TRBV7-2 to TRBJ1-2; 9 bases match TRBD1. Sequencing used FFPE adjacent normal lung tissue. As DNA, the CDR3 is TGTGCCAGCAGCTACGGGACAGGGCATGGCTACACCTTC. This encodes CASSYGTGHGYTF.